Given below is one TCR beta chain in context. The sample originates from a study of control samples from healthy donors and cancer patients. Using immunoSEQ multiplex PCR, the repertoire was profiled, and TCRdb retains in-frame clones only, with some absent. The table shows around 57,000 clones, with approximately 90% occurring only once. Sequenced: PBMCs. This sequence was found in a young man with colorectal cancer.

This CDR3 reads CASSYGEKQPQHF. In DNA form, the CDR3 reads TGTGCCAGCAGTTACGGGGAAAAGCAGCCCCAGCATTTT. The rearrangement links TRBV6-6 to TRBJ1-5; no reliable D call. CDR1 is MNHNY, CDR2 SVGAGI, per germline (reference sequence). Trimming removed 2 bases at V and 7 bases at J, with 9 bases between. This CDR3 region has 13 residues.